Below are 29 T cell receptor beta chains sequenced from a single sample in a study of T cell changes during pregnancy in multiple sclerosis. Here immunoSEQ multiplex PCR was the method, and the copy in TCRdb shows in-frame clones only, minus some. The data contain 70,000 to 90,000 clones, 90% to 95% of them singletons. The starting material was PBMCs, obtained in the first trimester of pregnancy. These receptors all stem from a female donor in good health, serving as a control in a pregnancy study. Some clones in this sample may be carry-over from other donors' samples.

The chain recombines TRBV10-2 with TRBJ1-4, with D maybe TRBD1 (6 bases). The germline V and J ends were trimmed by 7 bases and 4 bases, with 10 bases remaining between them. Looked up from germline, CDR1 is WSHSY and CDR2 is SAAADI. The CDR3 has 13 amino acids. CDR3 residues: CASKDRINEKLFF. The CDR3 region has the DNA TGCGCCAGCAAAGACAGGATTAATGAAAAACTGTTTTTT.

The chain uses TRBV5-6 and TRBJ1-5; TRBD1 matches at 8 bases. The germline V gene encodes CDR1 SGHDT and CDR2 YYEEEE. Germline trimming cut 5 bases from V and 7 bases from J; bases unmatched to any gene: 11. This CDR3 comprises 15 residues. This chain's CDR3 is CASSFDRGTAQPQHF. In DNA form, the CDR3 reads TGTGCCAGCAGTTTCGACAGGGGTACAGCCCAGCCCCAGCATTTT. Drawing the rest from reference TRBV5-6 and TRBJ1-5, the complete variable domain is DAGVTQSPTHLIKTRGQQVTLRCSPKSGHDTVSWYQQALGQGPQFIFQYYEEEERQRGNFPDRFSGHQFPNYSSELNVNALLLGDSALYLCASSFDRGTAQPQHFGDGTRLSIL.

The CDR3 region is CASSSPGLASDTQYF. Here the CDR3 DNA reads TGTGCCAGCAGCTCGCCGGGACTAGCTTCCGATACGCAGTATTTT. The chain is built from TRBV7-2 and TRBJ2-3, with TRBD2 matching over 9 bases. Germline V CDR1 and CDR2: SGHTA, FQGNSA. The CDR3 covers 15 residues. V trimming: 4 bases; J trimming: 6 bases; junction bases outside the gene matches: 8.

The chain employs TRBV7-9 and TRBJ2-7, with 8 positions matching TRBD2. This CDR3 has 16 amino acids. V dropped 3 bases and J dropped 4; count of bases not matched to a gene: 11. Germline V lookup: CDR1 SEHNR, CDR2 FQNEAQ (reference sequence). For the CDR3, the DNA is TGTGCCAGCAGCTTTCCCCTGGGACTAGATTCATACGAGCAGTACTTC. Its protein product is CASSFPLGLDSYEQYF. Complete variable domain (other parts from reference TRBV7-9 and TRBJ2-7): DTGVSQNPRHKITKRGQNVTFRCDPISEHNRLYWYRQTLGQGPEFLTYFQNEAQLEKSRLLSDRFSAERPKGSFSTLEIQRTEQGDSAMYLCASSFPLGLDSYEQYFGPGTRLTVT.

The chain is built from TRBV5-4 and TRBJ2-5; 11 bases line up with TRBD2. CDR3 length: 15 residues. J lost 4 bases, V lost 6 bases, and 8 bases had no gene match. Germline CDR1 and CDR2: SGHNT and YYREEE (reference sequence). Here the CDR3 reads CASTIAGGPSETQYF. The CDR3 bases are TGTGCCAGCACCATAGCGGGGGGGCCCTCAGAGACCCAGTACTTC.

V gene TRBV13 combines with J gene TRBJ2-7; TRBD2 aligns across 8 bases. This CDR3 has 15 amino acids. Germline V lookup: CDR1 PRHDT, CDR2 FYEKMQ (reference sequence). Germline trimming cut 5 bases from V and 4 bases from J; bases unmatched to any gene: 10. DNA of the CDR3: TGTGCCAGCAGCCCGGGGGGGGGCAGGGAATACGAGCAGTACTTC. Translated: CASSPGGGREYEQYF.

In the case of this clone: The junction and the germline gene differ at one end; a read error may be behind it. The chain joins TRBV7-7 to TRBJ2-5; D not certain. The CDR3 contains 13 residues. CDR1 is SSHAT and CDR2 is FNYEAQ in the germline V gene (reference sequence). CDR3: CASSPRQRETQYF. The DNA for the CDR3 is TGTGCTAGCAGCCCCCGTCAGCGAGAGACCCAGTACTTC.

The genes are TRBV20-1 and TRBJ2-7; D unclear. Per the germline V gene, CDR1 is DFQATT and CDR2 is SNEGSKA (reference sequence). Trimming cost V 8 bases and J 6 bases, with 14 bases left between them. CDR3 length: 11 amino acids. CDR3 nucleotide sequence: TGCAGTCCAGCATTGGAGCCCGAGCAGTACTTC. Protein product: CSPALEPEQYF.

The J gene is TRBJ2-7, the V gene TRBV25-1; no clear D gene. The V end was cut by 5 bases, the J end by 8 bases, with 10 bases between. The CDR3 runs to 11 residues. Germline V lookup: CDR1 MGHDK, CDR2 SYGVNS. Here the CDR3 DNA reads TGTGCCAGCAGTTTCGGGTTGAAGCAGTACTTC. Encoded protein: CASSFGLKQYF.

The CDR3: CASSGRAFSGANVLTF. The DNA for the CDR3 is TGTGCCAGCAGTGGCAGGGCTTTCTCTGGGGCCAACGTCCTGACTTTC. The V call is TRBV28, the J call TRBJ2-6; a possible D gene is TRBD1 (5 bases). The germline V and J ends were trimmed by 5 bases and 0 bases, with 11 bases remaining between them. The CDR3 runs to 16 residues. Germline V gene sequence: CDR1 MDHEN, CDR2 SYDVKM.

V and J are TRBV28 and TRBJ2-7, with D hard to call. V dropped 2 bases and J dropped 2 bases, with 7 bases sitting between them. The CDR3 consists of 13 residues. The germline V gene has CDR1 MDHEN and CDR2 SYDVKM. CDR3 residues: CASSLNLAYEQYF. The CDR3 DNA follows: TGTGCCAGCAGTTTAAATCTAGCCTACGAGCAGTACTTC. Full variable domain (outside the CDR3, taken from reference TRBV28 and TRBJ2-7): DVKVTQSSRYLVKRTGEKVFLECVQDMDHENMFWYRQDPGLGLRLIYFSYDVKMKEKGDIPEGYSVSREKKERFSLILESASTNQTSMYLCASSLNLAYEQYFGPGTRLTVT.

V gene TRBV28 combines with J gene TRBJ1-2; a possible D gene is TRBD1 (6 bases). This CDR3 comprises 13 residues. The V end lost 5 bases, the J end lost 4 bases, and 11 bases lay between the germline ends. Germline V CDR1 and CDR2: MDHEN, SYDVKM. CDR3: CASSPGTSYGYTF. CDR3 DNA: TGTGCCAGCAGTCCCGGGACAAGCTATGGCTACACCTTC.

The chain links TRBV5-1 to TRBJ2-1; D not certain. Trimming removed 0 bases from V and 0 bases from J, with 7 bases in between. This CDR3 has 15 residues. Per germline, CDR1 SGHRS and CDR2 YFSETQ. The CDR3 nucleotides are TGCGCCAGCAGCTTGGAGCTGAGCTCCTACAATGAGCAGTTCTTC. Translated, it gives CASSLELSSYNEQFF.

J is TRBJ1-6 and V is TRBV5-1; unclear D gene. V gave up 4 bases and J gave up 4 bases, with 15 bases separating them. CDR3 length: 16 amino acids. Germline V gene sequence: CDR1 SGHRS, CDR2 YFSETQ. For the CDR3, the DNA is TGCGCCAGCAGCCAACAGTCACCCCCGTATAATTCACCCCTCCACTTT. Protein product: CASSQQSPPYNSPLHF.

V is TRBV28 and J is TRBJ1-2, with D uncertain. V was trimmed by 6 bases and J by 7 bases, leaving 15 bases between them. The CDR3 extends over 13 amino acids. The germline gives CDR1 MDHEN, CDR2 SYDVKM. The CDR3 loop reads CASSRGRAGGYTF. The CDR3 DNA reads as TGTGCCAGCAGCCGCGGTCGGGCGGGTGGCTACACCTTC.

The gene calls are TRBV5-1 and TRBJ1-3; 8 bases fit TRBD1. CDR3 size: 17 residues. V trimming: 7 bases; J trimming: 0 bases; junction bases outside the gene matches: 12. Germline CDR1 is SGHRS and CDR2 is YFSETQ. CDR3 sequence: CASQPGRGLFSGNTIYF. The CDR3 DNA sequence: TGCGCCAGCCAACCCGGCAGGGGGCTATTCTCTGGAAACACCATATATTTT.

The CDR3: CASSINLASNEQFF. The CDR3 bases are TGTGCCAGTAGTATAAATCTAGCTTCCAATGAGCAGTTCTTC. The chain is built from TRBV19 and TRBJ2-1, with D maybe TRBD2 (5 bases). This CDR3 is 14 amino acids long. V lost 2 bases, J lost 6 bases, and 11 bases lay in between. From germline, CDR1 is LNHDA and CDR2 SQIVND (reference sequence).

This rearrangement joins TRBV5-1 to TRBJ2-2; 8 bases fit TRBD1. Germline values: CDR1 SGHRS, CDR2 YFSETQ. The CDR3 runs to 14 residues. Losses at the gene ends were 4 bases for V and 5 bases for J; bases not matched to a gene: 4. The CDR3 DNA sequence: TGCGCCAGCAGCACGACAGGGGAAACCGGGGAGCTGTTTTTT. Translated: CASSTTGETGELFF.

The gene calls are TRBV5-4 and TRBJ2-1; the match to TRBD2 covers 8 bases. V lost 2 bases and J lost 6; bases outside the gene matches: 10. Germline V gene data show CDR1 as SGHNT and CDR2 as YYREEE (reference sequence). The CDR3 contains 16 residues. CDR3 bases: TGTGCCAGCAGCTTTGGGGGACTAGGGATTTTCAATGAGCAGTTCTTC. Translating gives CASSFGGLGIFNEQFF. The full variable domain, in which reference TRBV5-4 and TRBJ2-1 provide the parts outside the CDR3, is ETGVTQSPTHLIKTRGQQVTLRCSSQSGHNTVSWYQQALGQGPQFIFQYYREEENGRGNFPPRFSGLQFPNYSSELNVNALELDDSALYLCASSFGGLGIFNEQFFGPGTRLTVL.

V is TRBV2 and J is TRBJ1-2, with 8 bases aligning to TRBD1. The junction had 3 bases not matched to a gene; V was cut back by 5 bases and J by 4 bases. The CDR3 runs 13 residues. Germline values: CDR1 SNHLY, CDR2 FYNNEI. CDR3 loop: CASSWTGFYGYTF. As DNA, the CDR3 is TGTGCCAGCAGTTGGACAGGGTTCTATGGCTACACCTTC.

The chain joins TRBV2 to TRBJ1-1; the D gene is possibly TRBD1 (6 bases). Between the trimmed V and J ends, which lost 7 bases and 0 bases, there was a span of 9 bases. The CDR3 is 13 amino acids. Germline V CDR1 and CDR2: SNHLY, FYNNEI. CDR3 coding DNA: TGTGCCAGCACCGGGACAATGAACACTGAAGCTTTCTTT. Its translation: CASTGTMNTEAFF.

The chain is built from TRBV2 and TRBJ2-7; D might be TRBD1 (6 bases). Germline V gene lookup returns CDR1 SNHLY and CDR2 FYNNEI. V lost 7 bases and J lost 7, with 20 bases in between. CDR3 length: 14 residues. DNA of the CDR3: TGTGCCAGCAACTTAAGGCAGGGGTTGGGGGAGCAGTACTTC. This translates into CASNLRQGLGEQYF.

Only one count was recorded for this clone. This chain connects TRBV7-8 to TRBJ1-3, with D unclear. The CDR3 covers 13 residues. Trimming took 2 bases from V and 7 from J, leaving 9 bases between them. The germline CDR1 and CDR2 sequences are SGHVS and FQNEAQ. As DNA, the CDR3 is TGTGCCAGCAGCTTAACGGGATTGAACACCATATATTTT. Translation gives CASSLTGLNTIYF.

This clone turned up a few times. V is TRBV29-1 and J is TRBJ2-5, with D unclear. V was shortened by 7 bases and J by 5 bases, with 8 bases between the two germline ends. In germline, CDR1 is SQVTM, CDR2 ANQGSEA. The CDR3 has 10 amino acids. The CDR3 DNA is TGCAGCGGGAGATGGGAGACCCAGTACTTC. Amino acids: CSGRWETQYF.

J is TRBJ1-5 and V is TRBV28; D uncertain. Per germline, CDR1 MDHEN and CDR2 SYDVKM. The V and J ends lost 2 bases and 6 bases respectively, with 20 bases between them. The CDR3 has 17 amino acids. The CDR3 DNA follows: TGTGCCAGCAGTTTAGGGGAGGGAATCATTTCAAGTCAGCCCCAGCATTTT. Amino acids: CASSLGEGIISSQPQHF.

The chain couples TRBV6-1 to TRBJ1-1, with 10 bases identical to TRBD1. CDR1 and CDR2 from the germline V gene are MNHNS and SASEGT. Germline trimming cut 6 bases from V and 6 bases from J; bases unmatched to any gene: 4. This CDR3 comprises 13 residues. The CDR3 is CASRRQGASEAFF. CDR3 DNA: TGTGCCAGCAGAAGACAGGGGGCCTCTGAAGCTTTCTTT.

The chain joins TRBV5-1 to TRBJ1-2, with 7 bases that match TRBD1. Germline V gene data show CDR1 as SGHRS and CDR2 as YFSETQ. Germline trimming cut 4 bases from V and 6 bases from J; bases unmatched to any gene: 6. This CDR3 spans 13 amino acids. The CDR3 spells CASSPGTDNGYTF. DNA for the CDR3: TGCGCCAGCAGCCCCGGGACAGATAATGGCTACACCTTC.

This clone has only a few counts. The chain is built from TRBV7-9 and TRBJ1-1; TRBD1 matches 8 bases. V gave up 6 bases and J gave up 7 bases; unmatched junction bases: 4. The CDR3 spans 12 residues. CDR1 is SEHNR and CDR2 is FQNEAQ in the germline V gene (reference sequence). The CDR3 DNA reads TGTGCCAGCAGACCTGGACAGGGTGAAGCTTTCTTT. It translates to CASRPGQGEAFF.

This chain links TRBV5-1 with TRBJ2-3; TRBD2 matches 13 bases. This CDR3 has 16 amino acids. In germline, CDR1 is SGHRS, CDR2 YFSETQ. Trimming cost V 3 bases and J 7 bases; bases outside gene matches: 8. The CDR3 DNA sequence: TGCGCCAGCAGCTCTCTACTAGCGGGGGGGCCAAATACGCAGTATTTT. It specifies CASSSLLAGGPNTQYF.